Presented here are 14 T cell receptor beta chains from one specimen sequenced in a study of blood T cell repertoires in COVID-19. Clones were read by immunoSEQ multiplex PCR, and TCRdb kept only the in-frame ones, dropping some. Altogether approximately 300,000 clones are present, 85% being singletons, with the ten largest covering around 1.9%. What was sequenced was PBMCs or T cells enriched from blood (not recorded which). Receptors originate from a woman in her thirties who had been exposed to COVID-19.

The J gene is TRBJ1-2, the V gene TRBV6-2 or TRBV6-3; the match to TRBD1 covers 8 bases. V dropped 0 bases and J dropped 5; count of bases not matched to a gene: 20. Germline lookup yields CDR1 MNHEY and CDR2 SVGEGT. The CDR3 length is 20 residues. In DNA form, the CDR3 reads TGTGCCAGCAGTTACTCGACGTATCGGCAGGGGGCTGGAATTAGGTATGGCTACACCTTC. It encodes CASSYSTYRQGAGIRYGYTF.

This clone was picked up one time. The chain couples TRBV4-1 to TRBJ2-3; 8 bases fit TRBD2. Looked up from germline, CDR1 is MGHRA and CDR2 is YSYEKL. CDR3 size: 18 residues. V dropped 3 bases and J dropped 6; count of bases not matched to a gene: 17. CDR3 in DNA: TGCGCCAGCAGCCAGGGGACGACCGGGACTAGGATTACCGATACGCAGTATTTT. Encoded protein: CASSQGTTGTRITDTQYF.

The rearrangement uses TRBV2 and TRBJ1-1; a possible D gene is TRBD1 (5 bases). V lost 7 bases and J 2 bases, leaving 11 bases between the germline ends. This CDR3 has 13 residues. Per germline, CDR1 SNHLY and CDR2 FYNNEI. The CDR3 loop is CASTVDSNTEAFF. CDR3 DNA: TGTGCCAGCACCGTCGACAGTAACACTGAAGCTTTCTTT.

The chain is built from TRBV5-6 and TRBJ1-2, with a weak D call TRBD1 (6 bases). The germline V gene encodes CDR1 SGHDT and CDR2 YYEEEE. The CDR3 sequence is 14 residues long. The ends were cut back, 6 bases at V and 8 bases at J, with 20 bases in the middle. This chain's CDR3 is CASTRYGGGRGYTF. The CDR3 DNA is TGTGCCAGCACCCGGTACGGGGGGGGCCGGGGCTACACCTTC. The full variable domain, in which reference TRBV5-6 and TRBJ1-2 provide the parts outside the CDR3, is DAGVTQSPTHLIKTRGQQVTLRCSPKSGHDTVSWYQQALGQGPQFIFQYYEEEERQRGNFPDRFSGHQFPNYSSELNVNALLLGDSALYLCASTRYGGGRGYTFGSGTRLTVV.

V is TRBV28 and J is TRBJ1-6; 7 bases match TRBD1. Looked up from germline, CDR1 is MDHEN and CDR2 is SYDVKM. The length of the CDR3 is 15 residues. J gave up 8 bases and V 7 bases, and 11 bases lay outside the gene matches. The CDR3 is CASTKGPGTDSPLHF. CDR3 nucleotide sequence: TGTGCCAGCACCAAGGGGCCGGGGACAGATTCACCCCTCCACTTT.

This clone was counted a few times. V usage is TRBV11-3 and J usage is TRBJ2-3, with D possibly being TRBD1 (5 bases). The CDR3 consists of 13 residues. Trimming removed 5 bases from V and 2 bases from J, with 8 bases in between. The germline V gene encodes CDR1 SGHNT and CDR2 YENEEA. The CDR3 protein is CASSPRVTDTQYF. As DNA, the CDR3 is TGTGCCAGCAGCCCCAGGGTCACAGATACGCAGTATTTT.

The V and J genes are TRBV27 and TRBJ2-1; 8 positions match TRBD2. Unmatched junction bases numbered 3, after V lost 4 bases and J lost 7 bases. The CDR3 runs to 13 residues. Germline values: CDR1 MNHEY, CDR2 SMNVEV (reference sequence). CDR3 protein: CASSSGLGNEQFF. Here the CDR3 DNA reads TGTGCCAGCAGTTCGGGACTAGGAAATGAGCAGTTCTTC.

The chain combines TRBV28 with TRBJ2-5; no clear D. V was clipped by 2 bases and J by 4 bases, with 8 bases between them. The CDR3 is 13 amino acids. The germline V gene has CDR1 MDHEN and CDR2 SYDVKM. The CDR3 sequence: CASSLPYLETQYF. CDR3 sequence (DNA): TGTGCCAGCAGTTTACCCTATTTAGAGACCCAGTACTTC.

The chain combines TRBV30 with TRBJ2-6; D gene unclear. Germline V gene data show CDR1 as GTSNPN and CDR2 as SVGIG (reference sequence). This CDR3 is 20 amino acids long. V gave up 1 base and J gave up 3 bases, with 25 bases separating them. Here the CDR3 DNA reads TGTGCCTGGAGTGCGCATTCCCTGACTCCCCCTCGTATTGGGGCCAACGTCCTGACTTTC. It encodes CAWSAHSLTPPRIGANVLTF.

This clone appeared once. The rearrangement joins TRBV28 to TRBJ2-7; no clear D. This CDR3 region has 10 residues. The germline V and J ends were trimmed by 5 bases and 6 bases, with 5 bases remaining between them. Germline-derived CDR1 and CDR2 are MDHEN and SYDVKM. This CDR3 reads CASSPLEQYF. The CDR3 nucleotides read TGTGCCAGCAGTCCTCTCGAGCAGTACTTC.

This sequence joins TRBV5-4 and TRBJ2-7; 8 bases map to TRBD1. V was clipped by 4 bases and J by 5 bases; unmatched bases: 8. CDR1 and CDR2 (germline): SGHNT, YYREEE (reference sequence). The CDR3 consists of 14 residues. The CDR3 DNA sequence: TGTGCCAGCAGCGAAAAGGACAGGGTTGACGAGCAGTACTTC. Translation: CASSEKDRVDEQYF.

The rearrangement links TRBV19 to TRBJ2-7, with 8 positions matching TRBD2. Trimming removed 9 bases from V and 4 bases from J; junction bases left unmatched: 8. The CDR3 runs 13 residues. Germline V CDR1 and CDR2: LNHDA, SQIVND (reference sequence). The CDR3 protein is CASSGLAGYEQYF. CDR3 nucleotide sequence: TGTGCCAGCAGTGGACTAGCAGGATACGAGCAGTACTTC.

The V call is TRBV2, the J call TRBJ1-3; D remains unclear. CDR1 is SNHLY, CDR2 FYNNEI, per germline. The V end was cut by 6 bases, the J end by 0 bases, with 21 bases between. This CDR3 spans 18 amino acids. CDR3: CASSLPTNKRVSGNTIYF. CDR3 nucleotides: TGTGCCAGCAGCCTTCCCACCAATAAACGAGTCTCTGGAAACACCATATATTTT.

This sequence joins TRBV28 and TRBJ2-1; perhaps TRBD2 as D (6 bases). Germline V gene sequence: CDR1 MDHEN, CDR2 SYDVKM. V dropped 5 bases and J dropped 2 bases, with 10 bases sitting between them. The CDR3 runs 14 residues. The CDR3: CASSPQRAYNEQFF. The CDR3 DNA reads TGTGCCAGCAGTCCCCAGCGGGCCTACAATGAGCAGTTCTTC. Combining the CDR3 with reference TRBV28 and TRBJ2-1 gives the whole variable domain DVKVTQSSRYLVKRTGEKVFLECVQDMDHENMFWYRQDPGLGLRLIYFSYDVKMKEKGDIPEGYSVSREKKERFSLILESASTNQTSMYLCASSPQRAYNEQFFGPGTRLTVL.